This is a list of T cell receptor beta chains from one sample in a study of blood T cells in healthy people across ages. A single record per CDR3 protein comes from TCRdb applying MiXCR to the 5' RACE reads. The sample yields more than 1.4 million distinct CDR3 sequences, 40% to 50% seen once. The sample comprised blood. The source of these receptors is a woman in her late teens or twenties in good health. The CDR3 runs from the conserved cysteine through the conserved F or W. Fields, in order: V gene, J gene, D gene, clone size, CDR3 protein, CDR3 DNA. D genes are given only for firm matches. Size tells how often a clone was seen (once, few, many) or the class of an expanded clone, and some rows leave it out.

v_gene: TRBV20-1; j_gene: TRBJ1-3; d_gene: TRBD1; abundance: NA; CDR3aa: CSASLGTGGFGNTIYF; CDR3nt: TGCAGTGCTAGCCTCGGGACAGGGGGTTTTGGAAACACCATATATTTT
v_gene: TRBV29-1; j_gene: TRBJ1-2; d_gene: TRBD1; abundance: NA; CDR3aa: CSVPQGVYGYTF; CDR3nt: TGCAGCGTCCCTCAGGGGGTCTATGGCTACACCTTC
v_gene: TRBV29-1; j_gene: TRBJ2-7; d_gene: NA; abundance: few; CDR3aa: CSVVTTGKTYEQYF; CDR3nt: TGCAGCGTTGTTACCACAGGGAAAACCTACGAGCAGTACTTC
v_gene: TRBV24-1; j_gene: TRBJ2-5; d_gene: NA; abundance: NA; CDR3aa: CATSDPYQEAQYF; CDR3nt: TGTGCCACCAGTGACCCGTACCAAGAGGCCCAGTACTTC
v_gene: TRBV5-1; j_gene: TRBJ2-5; d_gene: NA; abundance: few; CDR3aa: CASSLGRDQIRETQYF; CDR3nt: TGCGCCAGCAGCTTAGGGCGGGATCAAATCCGCGAGACCCAGTACTTC
v_gene: TRBV7-9; j_gene: TRBJ2-4; d_gene: TRBD1; abundance: many; CDR3aa: CASSLAPRGQKNIQYF; CDR3nt: TGTGCCAGCAGCCTGGCCCCCAGGGGACAGAAAAACATTCAGTACTTC
v_gene: TRBV6-1; j_gene: TRBJ2-5; d_gene: TRBD2; abundance: NA; CDR3aa: CASSNLGGLRGTSGETQYF; CDR3nt: TGTGCCAGCAGTAATTTAGGGGGGTTGAGAGGGACTAGCGGGGAGACCCAGTACTTC
v_gene: TRBV7-2; j_gene: TRBJ2-3; d_gene: NA; abundance: few; CDR3aa: CASSLDQYF; CDR3nt: TGTGCCAGCAGCTTAGATCAGTATTTT
v_gene: TRBV2; j_gene: TRBJ2-1; d_gene: TRBD2; abundance: NA; CDR3aa: CASSSSKGGGYNEQFF; CDR3nt: TGTGCCAGCAGTAGCTCTAAGGGCGGGGGCTACAATGAGCAGTTCTTC
v_gene: TRBV6-5; j_gene: TRBJ2-3; d_gene: NA; abundance: few; CDR3aa: CASSYSSGPVADGTDTQYF; CDR3nt: TGTGCCAGCAGTTACTCCTCGGGTCCGGTAGCGGATGGAACAGATACGCAGTATTTT
v_gene: TRBV19; j_gene: TRBJ2-3; d_gene: NA; abundance: NA; CDR3aa: CASSIGTQVITDTQYF; CDR3nt: TGTGCCAGTAGTATCGGGACACAGGTTATCACAGATACGCAGTATTTT
v_gene: TRBV14; j_gene: TRBJ2-3; d_gene: NA; abundance: NA; CDR3aa: CASSQGFSVTDTQYF; CDR3nt: TGTGCCAGCAGCCAAGGGTTCTCGGTCACAGATACGCAGTATTTT
v_gene: TRBV4-2; j_gene: TRBJ1-5; d_gene: NA; abundance: NA; CDR3aa: CASSHSSGTYQPQHF; CDR3nt: TGTGCCAGCAGCCATTCAAGCGGAACCTATCAGCCCCAGCATTTT
v_gene: TRBV7-6; j_gene: TRBJ2-7; d_gene: TRBD1; abundance: NA; CDR3aa: CASSLGSRDSSYEQYF; CDR3nt: TGTGCCAGCAGCTTAGGGTCCCGGGACAGCTCCTACGAGCAGTACTTT
v_gene: TRBV10-3; j_gene: TRBJ1-6; d_gene: TRBD1; abundance: NA; CDR3aa: CAIRPGQGSSPLHF; CDR3nt: TGTGCCATCAGGCCGGGACAGGGAAGTTCACCCCTCCACTTT
v_gene: TRBV6-5; j_gene: TRBJ2-1; d_gene: NA; abundance: NA; CDR3aa: CASSTGSGTYNEQFF; CDR3nt: TGTGCCAGCAGTACTGGTAGCGGAACCTACAATGAGCAGTTCTTC